The clone carrying this TCR beta chain was picked up a small number of times. Its antigen remains unidentified. This sample was taken from a study of shared clonotypes between healthy human individuals. Study-level findings and limits: When naive CD4 clonotypes were compared across four donors, about 5% were shared. Generation of non-shared clonotypes was less probable than generation of clonotypes shared by all four donors.

The J segment lost 3 bases and the V segment lost 9 bases, leaving 10 bases of the junction unmatched. There are 15 residues in the CDR3. Germline V lookup: CDR1 MDHEN, CDR2 SYDVKM. Measured with immunoSEQ multiplex PCR; TCRdb has only the in-frame clones, and not every one. Seen here are about 680,000 clones, approximately 79% observed once, and the top ten hold roughly 1.7%. The clonotype originates from a young woman in good health. Sequencing used memory CD4+ T cells sorted from blood. Subset reported: CD45RA-negative fraction. V gene TRBV28 combines with J gene TRBJ1-5, with 8 bases lining up with TRBD1. The CDR3 DNA follows: TGTGCCAGTGTTTTGACAGGGGCCTTCAATCAGCCCCAGCATTTT. Protein sequence: CASVLTGAFNQPQHF.